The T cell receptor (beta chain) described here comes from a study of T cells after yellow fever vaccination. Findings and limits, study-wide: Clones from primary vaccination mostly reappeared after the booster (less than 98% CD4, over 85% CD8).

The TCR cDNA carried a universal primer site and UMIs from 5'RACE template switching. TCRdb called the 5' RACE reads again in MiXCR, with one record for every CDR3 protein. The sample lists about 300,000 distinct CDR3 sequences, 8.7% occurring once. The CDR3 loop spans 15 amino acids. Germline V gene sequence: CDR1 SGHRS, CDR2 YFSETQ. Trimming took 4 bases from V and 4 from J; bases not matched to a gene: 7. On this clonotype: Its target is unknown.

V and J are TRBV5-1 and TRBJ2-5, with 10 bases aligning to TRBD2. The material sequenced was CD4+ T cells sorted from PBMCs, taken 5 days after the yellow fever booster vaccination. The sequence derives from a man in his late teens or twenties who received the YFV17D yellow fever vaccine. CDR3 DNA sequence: TGCGCCAGCAGCACCCAGCGGGGGGGCGGAGAGACCCAGTACTTC. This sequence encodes CASSTQRGGGETQYF.